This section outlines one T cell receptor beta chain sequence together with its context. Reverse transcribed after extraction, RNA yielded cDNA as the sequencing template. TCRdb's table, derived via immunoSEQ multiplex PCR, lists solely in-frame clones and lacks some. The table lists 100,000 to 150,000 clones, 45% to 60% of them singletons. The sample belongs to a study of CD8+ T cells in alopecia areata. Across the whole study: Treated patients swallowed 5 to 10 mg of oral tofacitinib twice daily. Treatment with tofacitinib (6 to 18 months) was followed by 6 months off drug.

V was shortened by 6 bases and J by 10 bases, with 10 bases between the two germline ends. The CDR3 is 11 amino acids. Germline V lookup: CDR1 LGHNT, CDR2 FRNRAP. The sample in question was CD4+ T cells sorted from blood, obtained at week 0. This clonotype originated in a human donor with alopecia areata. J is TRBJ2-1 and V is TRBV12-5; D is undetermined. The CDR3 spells CASGFLGEQFF. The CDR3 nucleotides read TGTGCTAGTGGGTTTTTGGGAGAGCAGTTCTTC.